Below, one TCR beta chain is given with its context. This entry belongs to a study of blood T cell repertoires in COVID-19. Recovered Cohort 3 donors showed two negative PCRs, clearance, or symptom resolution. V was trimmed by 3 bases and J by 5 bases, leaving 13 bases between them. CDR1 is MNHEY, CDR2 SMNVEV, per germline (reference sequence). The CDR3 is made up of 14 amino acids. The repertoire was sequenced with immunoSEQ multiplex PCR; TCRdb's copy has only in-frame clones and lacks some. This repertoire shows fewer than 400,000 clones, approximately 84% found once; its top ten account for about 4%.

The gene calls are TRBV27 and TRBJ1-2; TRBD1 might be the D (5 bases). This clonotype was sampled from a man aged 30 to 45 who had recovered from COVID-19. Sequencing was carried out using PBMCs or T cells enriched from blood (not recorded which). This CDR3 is CASSLLGGNYGYTF. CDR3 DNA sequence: TGTGCCAGCAGTTTGTTGGGGGGGAATTATGGCTACACCTTC.